What follows are 30 T cell receptor beta chains derived from one specimen sequenced in a study of a mutant IDH1 vaccine in newly diagnosed glioma. Time point specified: week 5, during vaccination. Each dose delivered 300 ug of mutant IDH1 20-mer peptide subcutaneously with imiquimod. Their antigens remain unidentified. The method was immunoSEQ multiplex PCR; TCRdb's version includes in-frame clones alone and lacks a portion of them. Of roughly 51,000 clones detected, approximately 82% appear once; the ten largest clones hold roughly 3.3%. The sequencing used PBMCs, collected from a glioma patient whose treatment included an IDH1 peptide vaccine. The receptor set was obtained from a woman aged 18-35 years with glioma. Some clones in this sample may be carry-over from other donors' samples.

This rearrangement joins TRBV6-6 to TRBJ1-6; D is unclear. Trimming removed 5 bases at V and 8 bases at J, with 16 bases between. Looked up from germline, CDR1 is MNHNY and CDR2 is SVGAGI (reference sequence). This CDR3 is 15 amino acids long. The CDR3: CASSTEDGRYSPLHF. DNA of the CDR3: TGTGCCAGCAGTACTGAAGACGGCAGATATTCACCCCTCCACTTT.

The chain employs TRBV2 and TRBJ2-5; D unresolved. CDR3 size: 13 residues. Germline V CDR1 and CDR2: SNHLY, FYNNEI. The ends were cut back, 7 bases at V and 1 base at J, with 10 bases in the middle. DNA of the CDR3: TGTGCCAGCAATGGACCATTCCAAGAGACCCAGTACTTC. Residues: CASNGPFQETQYF.

The V gene is TRBV6-1, the J gene TRBJ1-2; perhaps TRBD1 as D (5 bases). Germline V gene data show CDR1 as MNHNS and CDR2 as SASEGT. The germline V and J ends were trimmed by 6 bases and 2 bases, with 10 bases remaining between them. There are 13 residues in the CDR3. Here the CDR3 DNA reads TGTGCCAGCAGGGCACAGGTGAACTATGGCTACACCTTC. Its protein product is CASRAQVNYGYTF.

The rearrangement links TRBV5-1 to TRBJ2-1; 9 bases map to TRBD2. The V segment lost 4 bases and the J segment 1 base; nucleotides outside the gene matches: 3. From germline, CDR1 is SGHRS and CDR2 YFSETQ. CDR3 size: 15 residues. The CDR3 DNA sequence: TGCGCCAGCAGCGCGGGGGGGAGTTCCTACAATGAGCAGTTCTTC. It is translated as CASSAGGSSYNEQFF.

Comment on this clone: At one boundary the junction diverges from the germline segment, which might be a read error. The chain has TRBV4-2 and TRBJ2-5, with TRBD2 identical over 9 bases. The length of the CDR3 is 16 residues. Germline values: CDR1 LGHNA, CDR2 YNFKEQ. This CDR3 reads CASSHGTSPGRETQYF. DNA for the CDR3: TGTGCTAGCAGCCATGGGACTAGCCCAGGTCGAGAGACCCAGTACTTC.

V is TRBV9 and J is TRBJ1-2, with 10 nucleotides matching TRBD1. The V segment lost 3 bases and the J segment 4 bases; nucleotides outside the gene matches: 3. Germline loops: CDR1 SGDLS, CDR2 YYNGEE. The CDR3 covers 14 residues. This CDR3 is CASSEGQGPYGYTF. The CDR3 DNA reads as TGTGCCAGCAGCGAGGGACAGGGGCCCTATGGCTACACCTTC.

This clone ranks as medium-sized. This chain joins TRBV6-1 and TRBJ1-2; 10 nucleotides align to TRBD1. Looked up from germline, CDR1 is MNHNS and CDR2 is SASEGT. The trim removed 6 bases at V and 4 bases at J, leaving 8 bases unmatched. The CDR3 has 15 amino acids. In DNA form, the CDR3 reads TGTGCCAGCAGCTGGGGACAGGGGAGTCCCTATGGCTACACCTTC. Its protein is CASSWGQGSPYGYTF.

The chain links TRBV14 to TRBJ2-7; TRBD2 agrees at 8 bases. This CDR3 has 15 residues. Germline CDR1 and CDR2: SGHDN and FVKESK. Unmatched junction bases numbered 6, after V lost 4 bases and J lost 1 base. CDR3 in amino acids: CASSLTGGRSYEQYF. CDR3 sequence (DNA): TGTGCCAGCAGCCTGACGGGCGGGAGGTCCTACGAGCAGTACTTC.

The V call is TRBV6-5, the J call TRBJ1-5; the D is unclear. The CDR3 length is 14 residues. The germline V gene encodes CDR1 MNHEY and CDR2 SVGAGI. Deletions cut 0 bases from V and 5 bases from J, with 8 bases between. In nucleotides, the CDR3 is TGTGCCAGCAGTTACTCGATCTCCCATCAGCCCCAGCATTTT. Translated: CASSYSISHQPQHF.

This clone has a handful of counts. The chain carries TRBV5-5 and TRBJ2-2; no clear D gene. V lost 3 bases, J lost 11 bases, and 8 bases lay in between. This CDR3 has 11 amino acids. From germline, CDR1 is SGHKS and CDR2 YYEKEE (reference sequence). CDR3 region: CASSSESELFF. The CDR3, as DNA: TGTGCCAGCAGCTCCGAGTCTGAGCTGTTTTTT. Full variable domain (outside the CDR3, taken from reference TRBV5-5 and TRBJ2-2): DAGVTQSPTHLIKTRGQQVTLRCSPISGHKSVSWYQQVLGQGPQFIFQYYEKEERGRGNFPDRFSARQFPNYSSELNVNALLLGDSALYLCASSSESELFFGEGSRLTVL.

The chain has TRBV29-1 and TRBJ1-2; D uncertain. V lost 0 bases, J lost 4 bases, and 15 bases lay in between. This CDR3 is 15 amino acids long. CDR1 and CDR2 from the germline V gene are SQVTM and ANQGSEA. In nucleotides, the CDR3 is TGCAGCGTTGAAGATGACCAGGAGACGTTCTATGGCTACACCTTC. It is translated as CSVEDDQETFYGYTF.

The chain uses TRBV15 and TRBJ2-2, with D perhaps matching TRBD2 (6 bases). Trimming left V 0 bases short and J 10 bases short, with 15 bases between. Germline V CDR1 and CDR2: LNHNV, YYDKDF (reference sequence). The CDR3 is made up of 15 amino acids. The DNA of the CDR3 is TGTGCCACCAGCAGAGATCGGGACTCCCCCCAGGAGCTGTTTTTT. Translating it yields CATSRDRDSPQELFF.

This clone came up a few times. This sequence joins TRBV7-3 and TRBJ2-7; the match to TRBD2 covers 7 bases. This CDR3 is 14 amino acids long. V trimming: 2 bases; J trimming: 6 bases; junction bases outside the gene matches: 7. In germline, CDR1 is SGHTA, CDR2 FQGTGA. Here the CDR3 DNA reads TGTGCCAGCAGCTTAGGCGGGAGTCATTTCGAGCAGTACTTC. It codes for CASSLGGSHFEQYF.

This chain uses TRBV5-6 with TRBJ2-5; D perhaps matches TRBD1 (7 bases). CDR3 length: 17 amino acids. The V gene's germline CDR1 is SGHDT and CDR2 YYEEEE. V gave up 7 bases and J gave up 1 base, with 23 bases separating them. Here the CDR3 reads CASYLTRGAYLQETQYF. CDR3 in DNA: TGTGCCAGCTACTTAACCAGGGGGGCCTACCTCCAAGAGACCCAGTACTTC.

The chain is built from TRBV7-2 and TRBJ2-3; the D call may be TRBD1 or TRBD2 (5 bases each). This CDR3 has 13 amino acids. Germline values: CDR1 SGHTA, CDR2 FQGNSA. The V gene lost 5 bases and the J gene lost 5 bases, with 11 bases spanning the gap. DNA of the CDR3: TGTGCCAGCAGCCCCGGGACCGTAGATACGCAGTATTTT. It specifies CASSPGTVDTQYF.

A remark on this clone: Lacking the conserved final phenylalanine or tryptophan, this CDR3 likely reflects a read error. The genes are TRBV5-4 and TRBJ2-7; 7 positions agree with TRBD1. Unmatched junction bases numbered 3, after V lost 2 bases and J lost 1 base. This CDR3 region has 14 residues. CDR1 and CDR2 from the germline V gene are SGHNT and YYREEE (reference sequence). CDR3 residues: CASSLQGSSYEQYL. DNA for the CDR3: TGTGCCAGCAGCTTACAGGGGTCTTCCTACGAGCAGTACCTC.

Within the sample, this clone is medium-sized. This chain uses TRBV4-3 with TRBJ2-7, with 11 bases aligning to TRBD1. Germline V gene data show CDR1 as LGHNA and CDR2 as YSLEER. V trimming: 3 bases; J trimming: 5 bases; junction bases outside the gene matches: 6. This CDR3 has 15 amino acids. The CDR3 spells CASSHADRGLNEQYF. The CDR3 DNA reads TGCGCCAGCAGCCATGCGGACAGGGGGCTCAACGAGCAGTACTTC.

The chain joins TRBV7-9 to TRBJ2-1; 8 bases match TRBD1. Germline V gene lookup returns CDR1 SEHNR and CDR2 FQNEAQ (reference sequence). The CDR3 is made up of 15 amino acids. The ends lost 5 bases at V and 6 bases at J; junction bases unmatched: 9. CDR3: CASSARTGFSNEQFF. The CDR3 coding sequence is TGTGCCAGCAGCGCCCGGACAGGGTTTAGCAATGAGCAGTTCTTC.

CDR3 bases: TGTGCCAGCAGCCCGAGGGTCCGACCGGAGCAGTACTTC. Protein: CASSPRVRPEQYF. This chain joins TRBV7-8 and TRBJ2-7; D might be TRBD2 (5 bases). Germline V gives CDR1 SGHVS, CDR2 FQNEAQ. CDR3 size: 13 residues. The V gene lost 5 bases and the J gene lost 7 bases, with 15 bases spanning the gap.

Notes on this clone: Other DNA sequences in this sample translate to the same CDR3. The J gene is TRBJ1-5, the V gene TRBV5-6; D remains ambiguous. The CDR3 consists of 15 residues. Germline values: CDR1 SGHDT, CDR2 YYEEEE. V lost 0 bases and J lost 2, with 9 bases in between. The CDR3 here is CASSLGRGRNQPQHF. CDR3 DNA: TGTGCCAGCAGCTTGGGACGGGGTCGCAATCAGCCCCAGCATTTT. Based on the CDR3 plus reference TRBV5-6 and TRBJ1-5, the full variable domain is DAGVTQSPTHLIKTRGQQVTLRCSPKSGHDTVSWYQQALGQGPQFIFQYYEEEERQRGNFPDRFSGHQFPNYSSELNVNALLLGDSALYLCASSLGRGRNQPQHFGDGTRLSIL.

V usage is TRBV11-2 and J usage is TRBJ2-5; D gene unclear. CDR3 length equals 13 residues. Trimming removed 1 base at V and 5 bases at J, with 8 bases between. CDR1 SGHAT and CDR2 FQNNGV come from the germline V gene. DNA for the CDR3: TGTGCCAGCAGCTTAGGAGGTGGGGAGACCCAGTACTTC. Protein: CASSLGGGETQYF.

V is TRBV4-1 and J is TRBJ2-1; D is unclear. V gave up 0 bases and J gave up 9 bases, with 6 bases separating them. Germline assignment: CDR1 MGHRA and CDR2 YSYEKL. This CDR3 is 12 amino acids long. CDR3 coding DNA: TGCGCCAGCAGCCAAGAAGGCGGTGAGCAGTTCTTC. Protein product: CASSQEGGEQFF.

The rearrangement links TRBV5-6 to TRBJ2-7, with TRBD2 identical over 8 bases. This CDR3 spans 15 amino acids. The J segment lost 3 bases and the V segment lost 4 bases, leaving 9 bases of the junction unmatched. Germline loops: CDR1 SGHDT, CDR2 YYEEEE. The DNA of the CDR3 is TGTGCCAGCAGCGACGGGGGGGGTGGTTTCTACGAGCAGTACTTC. Translating gives CASSDGGGGFYEQYF.

This chain links TRBV9 with TRBJ2-5; 9 bases map to TRBD1. The V gene's germline CDR1 is SGDLS and CDR2 YYNGEE. The CDR3 covers 15 residues. V trimming: 0 bases; J trimming: 4 bases; junction bases outside the gene matches: 4. The CDR3: CASSVDGTGRETQYF. DNA of the CDR3: TGTGCCAGCAGCGTAGATGGGACAGGGAGAGAGACCCAGTACTTC. Combining the CDR3 with reference TRBV9 and TRBJ2-5 gives the whole variable domain DSGVTQTPKHLITATGQRVTLRCSPRSGDLSVYWYQQSLDQGLQFLIQYYNGEERAKGNILERFSAQQFPDLHSELNLSSLELGDSALYFCASSVDGTGRETQYFGPGTRLLVL.

The V gene is TRBV5-6, the J gene TRBJ1-1, with 10 bases that match TRBD1. Germline V CDR1 and CDR2: SGHDT, YYEEEE. This CDR3 contains 17 residues. V trimming: 4 bases; J trimming: 1 base; junction bases outside the gene matches: 10. CDR3 sequence reads: CASSPPGTGAQNTEAFF. For the CDR3, the DNA is TGTGCCAGCAGCCCCCCCGGGACAGGGGCCCAGAACACTGAAGCTTTCTTT.

In its sample, this clone was seen a few times. The CDR3: CAISVPGQGAYEQYF. CDR3 nucleotides: TGTGCCATCAGTGTCCCGGGACAGGGAGCCTACGAGCAGTACTTC. The chain recombines TRBV10-3 with TRBJ2-7, with 9 bases fitting TRBD1. The CDR3 covers 15 residues. Germline assignment: CDR1 ENHRY and CDR2 SYGVKD. V shed 4 bases, J shed 2 bases, and the junction held 6 bases outside the gene matches.

The V and J genes are TRBV5-6 and TRBJ2-2, with 12 bases lining up with TRBD2. The CDR3 totals 17 residues. CDR1 and CDR2 from the germline V gene are SGHDT and YYEEEE. After removal of 4 bases from V and 3 bases from J, the junction contained 7 bases not matched to a gene. In DNA form, the CDR3 reads TGTGCCAGCAGCCTCCAGACTAGCGGGAGTCACACCGGGGAGCTGTTTTTT. It translates to CASSLQTSGSHTGELFF.

The J gene is TRBJ1-2, the V gene TRBV2; D may be TRBD1 (5 bases). Trimming removed 8 bases at V and 8 bases at J, with 33 bases between. This CDR3 spans 18 amino acids. CDR1 SNHLY and CDR2 FYNNEI come from the germline V gene. As DNA, the CDR3 is TGTGCCAGCCAGATCAGTCGCGGAAGGGGTTTAGGAGTTTCCGGCTACACCTTC. Its protein product is CASQISRGRGLGVSGYTF.

The chain combines TRBV28 with TRBJ1-2, with 9 bases that match TRBD1. CDR3 length: 15 residues. The J segment lost 8 bases and the V segment lost 5 bases, leaving 12 bases of the junction unmatched. Germline V CDR1 and CDR2: MDHEN, SYDVKM. CDR3 sequence (DNA): TGTGCCAGCAGTCTCCCGGGACAGGGATCCTTAGGCTACACCTTC. This gives the protein CASSLPGQGSLGYTF.

DNA for the CDR3: TGTGCCAGCAGCCTGACTAGCGGAGAAGAGCAGTTCTTC. Encoded protein: CASSLTSGEEQFF. The chain carries TRBV7-2 and TRBJ2-1, with 9 bases lining up with TRBD2. The CDR3 has 13 amino acids. Per the germline V gene, CDR1 is SGHTA and CDR2 is FQGNSA. The junction had 6 bases not matched to a gene; V was cut back by 5 bases and J by 10 bases.